This TCR beta chain was sequenced during a study of Ad26.COV2.S vaccination and SARS-CoV-2 variants. The overall study: A participant enrolled in the COV1001 Ad26.COV2.S trial arm provided the sample. Ad26.COV2.S given intramuscularly, once or twice 56 days apart.

This sample's treatment: about 20 received Ad26.COV2.S at low or high dose, single or two shots; 5 received placebo; per-sample allocation not given. Collection of the samples took place on day 63 after the first injection of vaccine or placebo. This clone showed up many times. What it recognizes is unknown. Assay: immunoSEQ multiplex PCR; the TCRdb copy retains only in-frame clones and omits some. Here the sample spans under 300,000 clones, 87% being singletons. With V trimmed by 3 bases and J by 6 bases, 7 bases remained unmatched. Germline loops: CDR1 SGHAT, CDR2 FQNNGV. The CDR3 sequence is 16 residues long. Regarding the study as a whole: Vaccinees and placebo recipients showed similar non-spike TCR breadth. Spike-specific TCR breadth was greater after Ad26.COV2.S than placebo.

The sequence came from a person between 18 and 60 years old who received the Ad26.COV2.S COVID-19 vaccine or a placebo. Sequences were derived from peripheral blood, sampled in a trial of Ad26.COV2.S vaccine versus placebo. The chain is built from TRBV11-2 and TRBJ1-4; 10 bases fit TRBD1. The CDR3, as DNA: TGTGCCAGCAGCTTTTCGAGGACAGGGGGACATGAAAAACTGTTTTTT. Amino acid sequence: CASSFSRTGGHEKLFF.